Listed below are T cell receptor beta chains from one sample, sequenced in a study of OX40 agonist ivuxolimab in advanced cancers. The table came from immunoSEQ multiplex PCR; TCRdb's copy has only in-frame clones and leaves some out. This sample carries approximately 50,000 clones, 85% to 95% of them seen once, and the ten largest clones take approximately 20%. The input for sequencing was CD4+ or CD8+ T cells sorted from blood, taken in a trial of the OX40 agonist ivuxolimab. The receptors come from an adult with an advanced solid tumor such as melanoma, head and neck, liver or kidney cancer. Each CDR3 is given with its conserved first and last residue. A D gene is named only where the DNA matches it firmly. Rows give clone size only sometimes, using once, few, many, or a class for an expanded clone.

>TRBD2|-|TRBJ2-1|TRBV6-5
CASSPRGLAEFF
TGTGCCAGCAGTCCTCGAGGACTAGCCGAGTTCTTC
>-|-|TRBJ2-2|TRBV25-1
CASSEGATGELFF
TGTGCCAGCAGTGAAGGTGCCACCGGGGAGCTGTTTTTT
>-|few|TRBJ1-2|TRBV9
CASSVPAGGYTF
TGTGCCAGCAGCGTCCCTGCGGGGGGCTACACCTTC
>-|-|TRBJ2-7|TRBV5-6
CASSSEVWTQAPYEQYF
TGTGCCAGCAGCTCGGAAGTGTGGACCCAGGCCCCCTACGAGCAGTACTTC
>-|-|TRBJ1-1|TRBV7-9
CASSPPREDEAFF
TGTGCCAGCAGCCCCCCCCGGGAGGATGAAGCTTTCTTT
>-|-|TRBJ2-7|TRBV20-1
CSATKANEQYF
TGCAGTGCTACGAAAGCAAACGAGCAGTACTTC
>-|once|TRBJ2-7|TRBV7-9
CASSLERGTSYEQYF
TGTGCCAGCAGCTTAGAAAGGGGAACATCCTACGAGCAGTACTTC
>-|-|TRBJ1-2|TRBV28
CASSLQGAIGYTF
TGTGCCAGCAGTTTGCAGGGAGCGATCGGCTACACCTTC
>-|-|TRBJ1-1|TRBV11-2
CASSLFLSDTEAFF
TGTGCCAGCAGCTTGTTCCTGAGTGACACTGAAGCTTTCTTT
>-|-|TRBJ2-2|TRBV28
CASSFLQDTGELFF
TGTGCCAGCAGTTTTCTGCAGGACACCGGGGAGCTGTTTTTT
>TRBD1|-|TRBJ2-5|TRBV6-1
CASSEFDRDRETQYF
TGTGCCAGCAGTGAATTTGACAGGGATAGAGAGACCCAGTACTTC
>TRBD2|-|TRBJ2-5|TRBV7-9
CASFRGRTSSQETQYF
TGTGCCAGCTTCCGGGGGCGGACTAGCAGTCAAGAGACCCAGTACTTC
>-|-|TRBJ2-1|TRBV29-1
CSVDTGAGLYNEQFF
TGCAGCGTGGACACTGGGGCGGGTCTCTACAATGAGCAGTTCTTC
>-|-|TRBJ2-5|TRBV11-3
CASSLGGRQETQYF
TGTGCCAGCAGCTTAGGTGGGAGGCAAGAGACCCAGTACTTC
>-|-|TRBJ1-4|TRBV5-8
CASREGRLGLHEKLFF
TGTGCCAGCAGGGAGGGACGGCTTGGCCTACATGAAAAACTGTTTTTT
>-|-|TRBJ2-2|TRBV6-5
CASSYVRSGTGELFF
TGTGCCAGCAGCTACGTCAGGTCCGGCACCGGGGAGCTGTTTTTT
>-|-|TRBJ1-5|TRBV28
CASSPAWGLASYSNQPQHF
TGTGCCAGCAGCCCCGCATGGGGTTTGGCTTCATATAGCAATCAGCCCCAGCATTTT
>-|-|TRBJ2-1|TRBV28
CASLSLVGAYNEQFF
TGTGCCAGCCTCTCCTTAGTGGGAGCTTACAATGAGCAGTTCTTC
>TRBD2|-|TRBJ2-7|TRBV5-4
CASSLKRETSYEQYF
TGTGCCAGCAGCTTGAAGCGGGAGACCTCCTACGAGCAGTACTTC
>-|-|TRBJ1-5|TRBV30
CAWSVHREQPQHF
TGTGCCTGGAGTGTCCATCGGGAACAGCCCCAGCATTTT
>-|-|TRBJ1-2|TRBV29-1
CSVERGDYGYTF
TGCAGCGTTGAACGGGGGGACTATGGCTACACCTTC
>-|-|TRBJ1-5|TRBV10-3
CAISEFGGQGNQPQHF
TGTGCCATCAGTGAATTCGGGGGGCAGGGCAATCAGCCCCAGCATTTT
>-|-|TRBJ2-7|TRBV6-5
CASSRSWDSYEQYF
TGTGCCAGCAGCCGATCCTGGGATTCCTACGAGCAGTACTTC
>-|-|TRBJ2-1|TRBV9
CASSGGGGYNEQFF
TGTGCCAGCAGCGGAGGAGGTGGGTACAATGAGCAGTTCTTC
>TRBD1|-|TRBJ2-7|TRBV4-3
CASSPGGGYEQYF
TGCGCCAGCAGTCCAGGGGGCGGCTACGAGCAGTACTTC
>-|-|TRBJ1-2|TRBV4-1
CASSQMGLGSYTF
TGCGCCAGCAGCCAGATGGGACTCGGTAGCTACACCTTC
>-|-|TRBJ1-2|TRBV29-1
CSVGSGAGANYGYTF
TGCAGCGTTGGTTCGGGGGCAGGTGCTAACTATGGCTACACCTTC
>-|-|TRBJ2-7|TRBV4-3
CASSQDWVGGSNYEQYF
TGCGCCAGCAGCCAAGATTGGGTAGGGGGGTCCAACTACGAGCAGTACTTC
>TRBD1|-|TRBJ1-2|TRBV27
CASSLTGGFYGYTF
TGTGCCAGCAGTTTAACAGGGGGTTTTTATGGCTACACCTTC
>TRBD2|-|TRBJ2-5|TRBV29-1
CSVERATSLYQETQYF
TGCAGCGTTGAAAGGGCGACTAGCCTGTACCAAGAGACCCAGTACTTC
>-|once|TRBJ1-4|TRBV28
CASSSNRGNEKLFF
TGTGCCAGCAGTTCTAACCGGGGGAATGAAAAACTGTTTTTT
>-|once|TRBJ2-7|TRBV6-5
CTSSFAVRTYEQYF
TGTACCAGCAGTTTCGCGGTCAGGACCTACGAGCAGTACTTC
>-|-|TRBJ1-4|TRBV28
CASSTGTSATNEKLFF
TGTGCCAGCAGCACCGGTACAAGTGCAACTAATGAAAAACTGTTTTTT
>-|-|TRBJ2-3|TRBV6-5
CASRPRRGGTDTQYF
TGTGCCAGCAGACCCAGACGCGGAGGCACAGATACGCAGTATTTT
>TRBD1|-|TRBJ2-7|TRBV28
CASSFLMTGFIHEQYF
TGTGCCAGCAGTTTTCTGATGACAGGGTTTATCCACGAGCAGTACTTC
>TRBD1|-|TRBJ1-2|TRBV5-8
CASSFVDGTGNYGYTF
TGTGCCAGCAGTTTTGTCGACGGGACAGGGAACTATGGCTACACCTTC
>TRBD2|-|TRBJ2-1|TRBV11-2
CASSLGLAGYNEQFF
TGTGCCAGCAGCTTAGGACTAGCGGGTTACAATGAGCAGTTCTTC